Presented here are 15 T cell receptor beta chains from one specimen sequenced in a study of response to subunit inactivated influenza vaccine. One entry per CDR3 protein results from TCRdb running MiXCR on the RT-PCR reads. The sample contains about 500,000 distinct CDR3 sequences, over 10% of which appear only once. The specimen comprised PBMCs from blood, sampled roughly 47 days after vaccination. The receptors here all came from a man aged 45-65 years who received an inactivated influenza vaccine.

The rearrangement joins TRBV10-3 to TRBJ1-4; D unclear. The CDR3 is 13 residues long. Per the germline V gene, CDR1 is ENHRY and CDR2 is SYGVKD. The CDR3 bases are TGTGCTATAGGGAGTTCTGGTAATGAAAAACTGTTTTTT. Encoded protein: CAIGSSGNEKLFF.

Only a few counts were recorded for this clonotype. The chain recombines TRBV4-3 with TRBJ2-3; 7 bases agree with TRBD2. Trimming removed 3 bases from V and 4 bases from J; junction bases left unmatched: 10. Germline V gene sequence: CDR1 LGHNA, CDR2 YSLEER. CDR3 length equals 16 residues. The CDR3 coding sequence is TGCGCCAGCAGCCACGGAGTGGGAGGGCGGGCAGATACGCAGTATTTT. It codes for CASSHGVGGRADTQYF.

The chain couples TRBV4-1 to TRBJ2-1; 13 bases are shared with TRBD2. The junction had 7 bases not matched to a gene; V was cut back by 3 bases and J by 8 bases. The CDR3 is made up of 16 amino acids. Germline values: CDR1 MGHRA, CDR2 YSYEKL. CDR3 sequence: CASSQRLAGGGDEQFF. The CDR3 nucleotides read TGCGCCAGCAGCCAGAGACTAGCGGGAGGTGGCGATGAGCAGTTCTTC.

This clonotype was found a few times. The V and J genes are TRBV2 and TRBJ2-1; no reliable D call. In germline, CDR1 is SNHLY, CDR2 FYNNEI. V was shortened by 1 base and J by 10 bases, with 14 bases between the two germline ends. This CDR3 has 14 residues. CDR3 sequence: CASSEGRWVEEQFF. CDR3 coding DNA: TGTGCCAGCAGTGAAGGCCGATGGGTCGAGGAGCAGTTCTTC. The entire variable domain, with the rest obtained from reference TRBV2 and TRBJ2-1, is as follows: EPEVTQTPSHQVTQMGQEVILRCVPISNHLYFYWYRQILGQKVEFLVSFYNNEISEKSEIFDDQFSVERPDGSNFTLKIRSTKLEDSAMYFCASSEGRWVEEQFFGPGTRLTVL.

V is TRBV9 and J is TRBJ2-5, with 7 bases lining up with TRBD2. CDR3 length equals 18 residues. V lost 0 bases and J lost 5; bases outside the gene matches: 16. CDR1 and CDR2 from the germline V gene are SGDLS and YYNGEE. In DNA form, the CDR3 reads TGTGCCAGCAGCGTAGCAGTAGGTTCCGCGGGAGAGGGGGAGACCCAGTACTTC. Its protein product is CASSVAVGSAGEGETQYF.

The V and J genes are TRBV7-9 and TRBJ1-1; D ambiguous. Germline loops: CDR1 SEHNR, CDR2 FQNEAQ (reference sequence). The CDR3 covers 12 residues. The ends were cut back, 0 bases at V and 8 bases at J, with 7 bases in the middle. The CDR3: CASSLAFTEAFF. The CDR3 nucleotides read TGTGCCAGCAGCTTAGCGTTTACCGAAGCTTTCTTT.

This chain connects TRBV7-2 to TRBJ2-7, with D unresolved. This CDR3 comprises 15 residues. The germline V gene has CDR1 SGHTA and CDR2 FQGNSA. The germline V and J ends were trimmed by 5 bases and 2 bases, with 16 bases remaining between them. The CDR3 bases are TGTGCCAGCAGCCCCCTTATCGACAACACCTACGAGCAGTACTTC. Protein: CASSPLIDNTYEQYF.

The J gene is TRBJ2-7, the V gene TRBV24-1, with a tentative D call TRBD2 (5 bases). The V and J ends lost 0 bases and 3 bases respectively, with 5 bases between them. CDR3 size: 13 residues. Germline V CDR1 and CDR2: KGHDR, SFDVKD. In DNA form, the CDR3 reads TGTGCCACCAGTGATTTGGAGGGCTACGAGCAGTACTTC. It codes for CATSDLEGYEQYF.

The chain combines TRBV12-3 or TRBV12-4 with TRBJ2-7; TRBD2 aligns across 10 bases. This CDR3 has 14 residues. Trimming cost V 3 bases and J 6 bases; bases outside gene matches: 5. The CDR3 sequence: CASSFSGGSGEQYF. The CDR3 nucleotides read TGTGCCAGCAGTTTTAGCGGGGGGAGTGGCGAGCAGTACTTC.

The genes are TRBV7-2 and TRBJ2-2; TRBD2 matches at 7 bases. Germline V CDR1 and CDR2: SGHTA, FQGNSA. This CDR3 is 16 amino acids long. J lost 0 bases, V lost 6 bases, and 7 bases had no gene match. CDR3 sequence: CASRTNGGTNTGELFF. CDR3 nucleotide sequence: TGTGCCAGCAGGACGAACGGGGGGACGAACACCGGGGAGCTGTTTTTT. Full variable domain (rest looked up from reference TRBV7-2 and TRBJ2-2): GAGVSQSPSNKVTEKGKDVELRCDPISGHTALYWYRQSLGQGLEFLIYFQGNSAPDKSGLPSDRFSAERTGGSVSTLTIQRTQQEDSAVYLCASRTNGGTNTGELFFGEGSRLTVL.

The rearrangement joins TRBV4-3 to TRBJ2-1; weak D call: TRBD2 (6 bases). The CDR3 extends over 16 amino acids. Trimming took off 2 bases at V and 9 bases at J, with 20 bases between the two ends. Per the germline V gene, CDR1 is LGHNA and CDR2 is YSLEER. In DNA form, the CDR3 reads TGCGCCAGCAGCCAATCGTCTGCGGGAATTGGGAGTGAGCAGTTCTTC. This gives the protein CASSQSSAGIGSEQFF.

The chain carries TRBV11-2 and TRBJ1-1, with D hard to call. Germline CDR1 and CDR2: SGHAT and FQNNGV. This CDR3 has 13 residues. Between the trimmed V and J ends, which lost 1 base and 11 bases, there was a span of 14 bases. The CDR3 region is CASSLAGSITAFF. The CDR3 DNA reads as TGTGCCAGCAGCTTAGCCGGCTCGATCACGGCTTTCTTT.

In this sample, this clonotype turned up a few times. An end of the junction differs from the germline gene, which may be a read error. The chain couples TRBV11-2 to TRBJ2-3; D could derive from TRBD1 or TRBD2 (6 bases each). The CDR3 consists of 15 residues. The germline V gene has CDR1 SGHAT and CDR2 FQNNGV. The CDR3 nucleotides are TGTGCCAGCAGCTATACGAGGGGGGTCATGGATACGCGGTATTTT. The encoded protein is CASSYTRGVMDTRYF.

The CDR3: CASSLSIAKNIQYF. DNA of the CDR3: TGTGCCAGCAGTTTATCTATAGCCAAAAACATTCAGTACTTC. The rearrangement links TRBV12-3 or TRBV12-4 to TRBJ2-4; no definite D call. Trimming removed 2 bases from V and 0 bases from J, with 5 bases in between. This CDR3 is built from 14 residues.

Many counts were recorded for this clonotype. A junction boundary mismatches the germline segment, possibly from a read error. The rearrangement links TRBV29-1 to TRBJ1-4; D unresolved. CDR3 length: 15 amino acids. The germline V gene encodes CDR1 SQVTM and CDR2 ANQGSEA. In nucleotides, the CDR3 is TGCAGCGTTGTTTATACACCAATACTTAATGGAAAACTGTTTTTT. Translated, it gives CSVVYTPILNGKLFF. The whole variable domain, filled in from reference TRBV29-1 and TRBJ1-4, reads SAVISQKPSRDICQRGTSLTIQCQVDSQVTMMFWYRQQPGQSLTLIATANQGSEATYESGFVIDKFPISRPNLTFSTLTVSNMSPEDSSIYLCSVVYTPILNGKLFFGSGTQLSVL.